This T cell receptor beta chain was sequenced during a study of cytotoxic CD8 clonotypes in ibrutinib-treated CLL. Study background: Patient counts were over 9 relapsed/refractory, approximately 15 treatment-naive and fewer than 18 IGHV unmutated. Study-wide points: Clonotypes that were public were uncommon, and they contracted or stayed stable on treatment. Patients showed higher baseline clonality than age-matched healthy donors, and it tracked circulating CD8+ T-cell counts.

In germline, CDR1 is SGHTA, CDR2 FQGTGA. The CDR3 has 14 amino acids. The V segment lost 4 bases and the J segment 8 bases; nucleotides outside the gene matches: 8. About this clone: Antigen unknown.

Sequenced by immunoSEQ multiplex PCR; TCRdb stores in-frame clones only, minus some. The repertoire holds around 25,000 clones, with roughly 69% as singletons. The sequence came from a human donor with chronic lymphocytic leukemia. The source material was PBMCs, sampled at disease progression, from a patient treated with ibrutinib. The chain joins TRBV7-3 to TRBJ1-2; 9 bases line up with TRBD1. The CDR3: CASSSGRTGVGYTF. DNA for the CDR3: TGTGCCAGCAGCTCCGGTCGGACAGGGGTCGGCTACACCTTC.